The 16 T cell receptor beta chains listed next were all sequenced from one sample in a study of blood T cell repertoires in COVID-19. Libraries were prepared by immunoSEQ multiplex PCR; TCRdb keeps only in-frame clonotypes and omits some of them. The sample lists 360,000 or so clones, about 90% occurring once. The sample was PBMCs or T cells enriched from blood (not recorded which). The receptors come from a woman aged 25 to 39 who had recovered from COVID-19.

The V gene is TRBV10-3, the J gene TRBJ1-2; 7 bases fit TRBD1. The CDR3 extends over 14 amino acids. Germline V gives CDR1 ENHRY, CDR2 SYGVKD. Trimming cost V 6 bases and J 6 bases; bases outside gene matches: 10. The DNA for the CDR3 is TGTGCCATCAGCAGCCAGACAGGGATGGATGGCTACACCTTC. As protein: CAISSQTGMDGYTF.

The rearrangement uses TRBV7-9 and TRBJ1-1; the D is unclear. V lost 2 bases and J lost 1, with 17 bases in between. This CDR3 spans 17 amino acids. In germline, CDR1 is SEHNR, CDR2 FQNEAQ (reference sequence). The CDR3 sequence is CASSLYPQVAENTEAFF. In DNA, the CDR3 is TGTGCCAGCAGCTTATATCCCCAAGTGGCAGAGAACACTGAAGCTTTCTTT.

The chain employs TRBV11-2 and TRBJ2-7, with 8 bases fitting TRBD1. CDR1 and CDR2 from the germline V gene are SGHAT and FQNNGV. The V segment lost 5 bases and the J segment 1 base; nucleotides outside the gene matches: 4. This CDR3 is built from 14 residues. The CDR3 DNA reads TGTGCCAGCAGCACCCGACAGGGGTCCTACGAGCAGTACTTC. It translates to CASSTRQGSYEQYF.

CDR3 protein: CASSSAQEVMNTEAFF. The CDR3 bases are TGTGCCAGCTCATCCGCTCAGGAGGTCATGAACACTGAAGCTTTCTTT. The chain joins TRBV18 to TRBJ1-1; D is uncertain. Germline CDR1 is KGHSH and CDR2 is LQKENI. The CDR3 runs to 16 residues. Trimming took off 5 bases at V and 0 bases at J, with 16 bases between the two ends.

The CDR3 nucleotides read TGCGCCAGCAGCCAAGCCCCCCTATCTAATGAAAAACTGTTTTTT. Translating it yields CASSQAPLSNEKLFF. V is TRBV4-1 and J is TRBJ1-4; D is undetermined. Trimming removed 1 base at V and 3 bases at J, with 9 bases between. Germline V gene data show CDR1 as MGHRA and CDR2 as YSYEKL. This CDR3 has 15 residues.

The CDR3 reads CASSLTSGGYNEQFF. CDR3 nucleotides: TGTGCCAGCAGCTTAACTAGCGGGGGTTACAATGAGCAGTTCTTC. The chain couples TRBV7-3 to TRBJ2-1, with 9 bases lining up with TRBD2. The germline CDR1 and CDR2 sequences are SGHTA and FQGTGA. The CDR3 covers 15 residues. J was trimmed by 4 bases and V by 0 bases; bases with no gene match: 1.

CDR3 nucleotides: TGTGCCAGTAGTGCTCGACAGGGTTCGTACACTGAAGCTTTCTTT. It codes for CASSARQGSYTEAFF. V usage is TRBV19 and J usage is TRBJ1-1; 7 bases line up with TRBD1. Per germline, CDR1 LNHDA and CDR2 SQIVND (reference sequence). The CDR3 is made up of 15 amino acids. Losses at the gene ends were 5 bases for V and 3 bases for J; bases not matched to a gene: 9. Filled out from reference TRBV19 and TRBJ1-1, the complete variable domain reads DGGITQSPKYLFRKEGQNVTLSCEQNLNHDAMYWYRQDPGQGLRLIYYSQIVNDFQKGDIAEGYSVSREKKESFPLTVTSAQKNPTAFYLCASSARQGSYTEAFFGQGTRLTVV.

CDR3 coding DNA: TGTGCCAGCAGTTTCGCGTTGGTCTTAGGGGGCAGGGGCGCACCCTACGAGCAGTACTTC. Its translation is CASSFALVLGGRGAPYEQYF. The chain carries TRBV28 and TRBJ2-7; 7 bases map to TRBD1. The CDR3 is 20 amino acids. V lost 3 bases and J lost 2; bases outside the gene matches: 22. Germline loops: CDR1 MDHEN, CDR2 SYDVKM.

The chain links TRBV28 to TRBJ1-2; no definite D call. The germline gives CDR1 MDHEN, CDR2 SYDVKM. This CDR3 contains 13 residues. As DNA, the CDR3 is TGTGCTTGTTGCCCCGCAGCTAACTATGGCTACACCTTC. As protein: CACCPAANYGYTF.

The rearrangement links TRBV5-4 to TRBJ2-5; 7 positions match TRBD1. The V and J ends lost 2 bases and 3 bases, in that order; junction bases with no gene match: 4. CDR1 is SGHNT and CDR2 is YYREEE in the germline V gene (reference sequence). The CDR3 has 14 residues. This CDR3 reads CASSFWDSKETQYF. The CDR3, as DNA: TGTGCCAGCAGCTTCTGGGACAGCAAAGAGACCCAGTACTTC.

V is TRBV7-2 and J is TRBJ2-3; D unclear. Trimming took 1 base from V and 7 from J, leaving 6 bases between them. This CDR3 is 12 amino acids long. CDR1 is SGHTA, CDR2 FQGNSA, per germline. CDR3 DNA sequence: TGTGCCAGCAGCTTAGGGGCCTATACGCAGTATTTT. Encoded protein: CASSLGAYTQYF. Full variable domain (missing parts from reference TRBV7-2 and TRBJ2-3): GAGVSQSPSNKVTEKGKDVELRCDPISGHTALYWYRQSLGQGLEFLIYFQGNSAPDKSGLPSDRFSAERTGGSVSTLTIQRTQQEDSAVYLCASSLGAYTQYFGPGTRLTVL.

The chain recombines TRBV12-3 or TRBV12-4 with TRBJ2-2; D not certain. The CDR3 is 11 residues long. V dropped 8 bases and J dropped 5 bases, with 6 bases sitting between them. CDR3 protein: CASAYTGELFF. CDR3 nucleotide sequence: TGTGCCAGCGCGTATACCGGGGAGCTGTTTTTT.

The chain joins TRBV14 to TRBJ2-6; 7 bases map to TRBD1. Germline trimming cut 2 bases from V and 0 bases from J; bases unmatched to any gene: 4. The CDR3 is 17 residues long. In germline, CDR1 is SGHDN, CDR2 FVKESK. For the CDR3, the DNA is TGTGCCAGCAGCCAATTGGGACAGCTCTCTGGGGCCAACGTCCTGACTTTC. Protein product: CASSQLGQLSGANVLTF.

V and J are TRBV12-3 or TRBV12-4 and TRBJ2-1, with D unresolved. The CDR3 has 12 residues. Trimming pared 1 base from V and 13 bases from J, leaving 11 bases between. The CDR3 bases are TGTGCCAGCAGTTTAGTTGTCACTATACAGTTCTTC. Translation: CASSLVVTIQFF.

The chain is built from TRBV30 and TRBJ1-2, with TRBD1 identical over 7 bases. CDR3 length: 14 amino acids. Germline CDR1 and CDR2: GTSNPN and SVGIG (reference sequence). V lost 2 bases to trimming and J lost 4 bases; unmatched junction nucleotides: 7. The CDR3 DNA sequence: TGTGCCTGGAGTCCAGGAAGGACAGGCTATGGCTACACCTTC. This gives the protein CAWSPGRTGYGYTF.

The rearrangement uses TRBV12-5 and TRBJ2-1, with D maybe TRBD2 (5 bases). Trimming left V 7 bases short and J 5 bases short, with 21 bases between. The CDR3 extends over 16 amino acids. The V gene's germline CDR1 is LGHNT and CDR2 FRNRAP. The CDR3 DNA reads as TGTGCTAGTGCCCGCGTTCGGGGTCTTACGAACAATGAGCAGTTCTTC. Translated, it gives CASARVRGLTNNEQFF.